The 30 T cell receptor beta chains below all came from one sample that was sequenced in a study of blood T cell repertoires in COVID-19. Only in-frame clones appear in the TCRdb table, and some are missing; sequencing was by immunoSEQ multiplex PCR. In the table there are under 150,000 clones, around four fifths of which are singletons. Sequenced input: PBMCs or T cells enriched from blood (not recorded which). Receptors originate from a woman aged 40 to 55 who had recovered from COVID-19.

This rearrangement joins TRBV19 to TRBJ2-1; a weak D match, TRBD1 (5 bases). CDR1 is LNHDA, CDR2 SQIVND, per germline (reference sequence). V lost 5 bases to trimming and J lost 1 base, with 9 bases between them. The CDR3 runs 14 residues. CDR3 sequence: CASSQGGSYNEQFF. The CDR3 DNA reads TGTGCCAGTAGTCAGGGTGGGTCCTACAATGAGCAGTTCTTC.

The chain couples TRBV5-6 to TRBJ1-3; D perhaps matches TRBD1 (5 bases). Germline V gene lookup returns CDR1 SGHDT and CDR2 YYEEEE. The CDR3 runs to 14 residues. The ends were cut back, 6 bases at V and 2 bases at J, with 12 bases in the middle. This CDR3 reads CASTRGGAGNTIYF. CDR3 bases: TGTGCCAGCACCCGGGGGGGAGCTGGAAACACCATATATTTT.

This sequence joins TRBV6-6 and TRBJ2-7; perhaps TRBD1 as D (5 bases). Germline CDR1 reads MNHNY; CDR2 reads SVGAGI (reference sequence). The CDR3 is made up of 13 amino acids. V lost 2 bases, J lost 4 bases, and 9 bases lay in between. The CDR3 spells CASSYPDNYEQYF. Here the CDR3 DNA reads TGTGCCAGCAGTTACCCGGACAATTACGAGCAGTACTTC.

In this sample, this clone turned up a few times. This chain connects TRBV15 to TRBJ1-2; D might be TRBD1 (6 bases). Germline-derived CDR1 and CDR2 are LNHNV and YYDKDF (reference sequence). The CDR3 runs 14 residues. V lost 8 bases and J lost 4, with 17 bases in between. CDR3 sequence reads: CATSAERGPYGYTF. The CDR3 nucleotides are TGTGCCACCTCGGCAGAGCGGGGGCCCTATGGCTACACCTTC.

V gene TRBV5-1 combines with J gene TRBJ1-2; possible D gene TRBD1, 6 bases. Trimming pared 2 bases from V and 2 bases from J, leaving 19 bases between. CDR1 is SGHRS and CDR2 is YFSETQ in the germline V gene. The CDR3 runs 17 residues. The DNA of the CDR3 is TGCGCCAGCAGCTTAGGTACAGGGCCATCAGGGAACTATGGCTACACCTTC. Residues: CASSLGTGPSGNYGYTF. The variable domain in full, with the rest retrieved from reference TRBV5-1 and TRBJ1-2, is KAGVTQTPRYLIKTRGQQVTLSCSPISGHRSVSWYQQTPGQGLQFLFEYFSETQRNKGNFPGRFSGRQFSNSRSEMNVSTLELGDSALYLCASSLGTGPSGNYGYTFGSGTRLTVV.

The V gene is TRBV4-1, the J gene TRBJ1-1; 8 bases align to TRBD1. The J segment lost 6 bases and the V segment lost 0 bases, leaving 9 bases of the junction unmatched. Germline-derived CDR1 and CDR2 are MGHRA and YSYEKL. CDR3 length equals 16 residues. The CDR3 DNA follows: TGCGCCAGCAGCCAAGATCTACGACAGGGGAATCCTGAAGCTTTCTTT. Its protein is CASSQDLRQGNPEAFF.

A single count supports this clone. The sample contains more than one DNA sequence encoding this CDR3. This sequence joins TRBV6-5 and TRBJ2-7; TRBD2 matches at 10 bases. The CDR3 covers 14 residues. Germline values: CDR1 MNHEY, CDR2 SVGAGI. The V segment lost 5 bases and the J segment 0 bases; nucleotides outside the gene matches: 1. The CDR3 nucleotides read TGTGCCAGCAGTCGGACTAGCGGCTCCTACGAGCAGTACTTC. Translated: CASSRTSGSYEQYF.

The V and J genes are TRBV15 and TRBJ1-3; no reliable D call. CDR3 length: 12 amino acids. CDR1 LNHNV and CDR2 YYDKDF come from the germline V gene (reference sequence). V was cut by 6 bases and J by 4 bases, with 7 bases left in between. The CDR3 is CATRTDGNTIYF. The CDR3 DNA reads TGTGCCACCAGGACTGACGGAAACACCATATATTTT.

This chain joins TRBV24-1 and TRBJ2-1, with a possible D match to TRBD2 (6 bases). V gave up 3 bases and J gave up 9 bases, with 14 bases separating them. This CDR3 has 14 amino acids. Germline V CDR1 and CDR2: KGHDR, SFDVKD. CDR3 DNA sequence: TGTGCCACCAGTGATCTACATCGGGGGAGTGAGCAGTTCTTC. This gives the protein CATSDLHRGSEQFF.

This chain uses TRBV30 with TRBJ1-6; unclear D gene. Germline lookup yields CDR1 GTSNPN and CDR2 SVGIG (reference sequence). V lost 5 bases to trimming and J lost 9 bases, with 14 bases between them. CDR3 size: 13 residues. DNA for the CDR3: TGTGCCTGGTCGAGGGAGGGAGGTTCACCCCTCCACTTT. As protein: CAWSREGGSPLHF. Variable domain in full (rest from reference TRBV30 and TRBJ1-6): SQTIHQWPATLVQPVGSPLSLECTVEGTSNPNLYWYRQAAGRGLQLLFYSVGIGQISSEVPQNLSASRPQDRQFILSSKKLLLSDSGFYLCAWSREGGSPLHFGNGTRLTVT.

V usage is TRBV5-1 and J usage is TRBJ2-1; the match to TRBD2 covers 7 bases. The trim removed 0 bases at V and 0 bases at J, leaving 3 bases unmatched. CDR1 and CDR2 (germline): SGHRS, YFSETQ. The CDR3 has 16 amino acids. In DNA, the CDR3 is TGCGCCAGCAGCTTGGTCCAGCGGGGCTCCTACAATGAGCAGTTCTTC. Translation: CASSLVQRGSYNEQFF.

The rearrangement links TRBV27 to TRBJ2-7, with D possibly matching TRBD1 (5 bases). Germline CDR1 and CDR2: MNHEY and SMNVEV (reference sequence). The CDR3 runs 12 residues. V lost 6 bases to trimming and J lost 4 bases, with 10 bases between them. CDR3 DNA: TGTGCCAGCAGGGACACCGCTTACGAGCAGTACTTC. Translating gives CASRDTAYEQYF.

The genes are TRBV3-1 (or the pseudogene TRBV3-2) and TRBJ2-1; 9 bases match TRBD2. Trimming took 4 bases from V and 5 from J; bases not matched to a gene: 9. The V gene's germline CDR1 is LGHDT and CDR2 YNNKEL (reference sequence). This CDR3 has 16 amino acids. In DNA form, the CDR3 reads TGTGCCAGCAGCCCTATGGCGGGGGGGGTCCACAATGAGCAGTTCTTC. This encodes CASSPMAGGVHNEQFF.

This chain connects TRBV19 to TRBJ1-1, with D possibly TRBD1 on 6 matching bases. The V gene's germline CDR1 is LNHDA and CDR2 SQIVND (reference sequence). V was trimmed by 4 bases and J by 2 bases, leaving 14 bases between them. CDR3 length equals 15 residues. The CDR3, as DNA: TGTGCCAGTAGTAAACGGGACAATTCCAACACTGAAGCTTTCTTT. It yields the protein CASSKRDNSNTEAFF.

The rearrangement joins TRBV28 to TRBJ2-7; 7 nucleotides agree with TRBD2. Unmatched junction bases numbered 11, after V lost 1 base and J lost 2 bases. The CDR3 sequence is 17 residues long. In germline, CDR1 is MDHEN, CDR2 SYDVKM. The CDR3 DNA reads TGTGCCAGCAGTTTATCAACTAGCGCCAAAAGGACCTACGAGCAGTACTTC. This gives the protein CASSLSTSAKRTYEQYF.

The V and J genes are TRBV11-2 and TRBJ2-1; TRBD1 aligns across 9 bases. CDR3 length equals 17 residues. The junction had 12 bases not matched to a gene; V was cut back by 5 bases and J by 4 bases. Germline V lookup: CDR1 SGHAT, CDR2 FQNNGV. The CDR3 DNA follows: TGTGCCAGCAGCGCGTCTCCGGGACAGGGAGCTTACAATGAGCAGTTCTTC. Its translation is CASSASPGQGAYNEQFF.

CDR3 sequence (DNA): TGCGCCAGCAGCTTGGGCCCAGGGTCAAGTCAGCCCCAGCATTTT. This encodes CASSLGPGSSQPQHF. The rearrangement links TRBV5-1 to TRBJ1-5; a weak D match, TRBD1 (5 bases). Looked up from germline, CDR1 is SGHRS and CDR2 is YFSETQ. V was cut by 0 bases and J by 6 bases, with 13 bases left in between. The CDR3 spans 15 residues.

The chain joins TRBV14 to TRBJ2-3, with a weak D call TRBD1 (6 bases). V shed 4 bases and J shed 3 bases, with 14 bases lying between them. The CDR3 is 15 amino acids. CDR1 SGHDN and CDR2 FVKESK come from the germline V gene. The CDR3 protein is CASSLYREITDTQYF. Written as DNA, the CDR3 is TGTGCCAGCAGCCTTTACAGGGAAATAACAGATACGCAGTATTTT.

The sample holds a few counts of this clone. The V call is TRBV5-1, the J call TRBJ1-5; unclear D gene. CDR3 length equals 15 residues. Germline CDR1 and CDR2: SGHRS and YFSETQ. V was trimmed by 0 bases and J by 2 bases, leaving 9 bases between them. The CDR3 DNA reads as TGCGCCAGCAGCTTGGGTACAGATGGCAATCAGCCCCAGCATTTT. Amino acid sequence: CASSLGTDGNQPQHF.

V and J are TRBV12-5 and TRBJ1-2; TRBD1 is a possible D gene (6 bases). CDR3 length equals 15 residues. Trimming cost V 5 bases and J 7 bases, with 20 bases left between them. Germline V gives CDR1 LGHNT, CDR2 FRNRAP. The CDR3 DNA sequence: TGTGCTAGTGGTCCCGGTGTGATGGGGGCAGGTGGCTACACCTTC. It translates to CASGPGVMGAGGYTF.

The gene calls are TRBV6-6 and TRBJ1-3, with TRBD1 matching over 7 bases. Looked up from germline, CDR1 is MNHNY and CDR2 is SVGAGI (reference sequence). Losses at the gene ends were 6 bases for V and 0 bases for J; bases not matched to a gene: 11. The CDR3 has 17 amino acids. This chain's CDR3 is CASSRGGRSYSGNTIYF. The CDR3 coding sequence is TGTGCCAGCAGCCGAGGGGGCCGTTCGTACTCTGGAAACACCATATATTTT.

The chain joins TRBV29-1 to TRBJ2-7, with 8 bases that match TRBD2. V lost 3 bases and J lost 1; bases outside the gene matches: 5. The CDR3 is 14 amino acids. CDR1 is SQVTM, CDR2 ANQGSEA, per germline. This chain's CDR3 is CSVDGLAGSYEQYF. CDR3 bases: TGCAGCGTTGACGGGCTAGCGGGTTCCTACGAGCAGTACTTC.

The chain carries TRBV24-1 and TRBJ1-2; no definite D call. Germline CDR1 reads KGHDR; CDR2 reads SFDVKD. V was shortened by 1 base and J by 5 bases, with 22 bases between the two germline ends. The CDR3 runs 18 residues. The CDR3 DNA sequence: TGTGCCACCAGTGATTTTCGGGTAGTTTCCGTGGCGGGTTATGGCTACACCTTC. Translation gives CATSDFRVVSVAGYGYTF.

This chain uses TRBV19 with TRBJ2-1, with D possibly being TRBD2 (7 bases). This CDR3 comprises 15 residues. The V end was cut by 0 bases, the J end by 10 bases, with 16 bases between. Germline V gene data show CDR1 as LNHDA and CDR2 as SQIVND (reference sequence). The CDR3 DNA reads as TGTGCCAGTAGTATAGAGCGCGGGGGCCACGGGGAGCAGTTCTTC. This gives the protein CASSIERGGHGEQFF.

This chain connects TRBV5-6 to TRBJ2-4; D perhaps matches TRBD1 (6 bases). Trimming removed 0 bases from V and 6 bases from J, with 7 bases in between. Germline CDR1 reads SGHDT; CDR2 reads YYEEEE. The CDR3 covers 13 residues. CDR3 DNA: TGTGCCAGCAGCTTGGAAGGGGGAAACATTCAGTACTTC. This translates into CASSLEGGNIQYF.

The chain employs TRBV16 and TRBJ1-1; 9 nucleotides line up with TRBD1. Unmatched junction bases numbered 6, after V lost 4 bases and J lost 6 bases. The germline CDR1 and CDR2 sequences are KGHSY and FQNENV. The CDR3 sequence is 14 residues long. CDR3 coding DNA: TGTGCCAGCAGCCTGGACAGGGGCAGGGCTGAAGCTTTCTTT. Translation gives CASSLDRGRAEAFF.

The CDR3 loop reads CASRPPPTSGAGETQYF. In nucleotides, the CDR3 is TGTGCCAGCAGGCCCCCCCCAACTAGCGGGGCGGGGGAGACCCAGTACTTC. The chain couples TRBV21-1 to TRBJ2-5; the listed D gene, TRBD2, was not tested against the DNA. TRBV21-1 is an annotated pseudogene. The CDR3 contains 17 residues.

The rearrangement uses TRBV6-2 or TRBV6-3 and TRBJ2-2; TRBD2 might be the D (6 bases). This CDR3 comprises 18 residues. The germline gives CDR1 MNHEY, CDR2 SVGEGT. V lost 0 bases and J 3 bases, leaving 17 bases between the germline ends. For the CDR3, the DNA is TGTGCCAGCAGTTACTCGGCGATAAGGGACTCCTACACCGGGGAGCTGTTTTTT. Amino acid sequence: CASSYSAIRDSYTGELFF.

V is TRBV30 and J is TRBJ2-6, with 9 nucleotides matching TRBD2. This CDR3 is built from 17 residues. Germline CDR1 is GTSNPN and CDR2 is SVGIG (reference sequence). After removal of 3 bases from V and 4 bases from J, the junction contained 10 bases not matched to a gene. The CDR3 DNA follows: TGTGCCTGGAGCGTTGGCGGGGGGGTCTCCGGGGCCAACGTCCTGACTTTC. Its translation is CAWSVGGGVSGANVLTF.

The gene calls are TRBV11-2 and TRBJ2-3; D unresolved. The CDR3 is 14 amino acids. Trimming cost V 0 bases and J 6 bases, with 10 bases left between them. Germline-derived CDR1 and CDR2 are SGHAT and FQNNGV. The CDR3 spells CASSLDGGPDTQYF. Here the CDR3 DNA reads TGTGCCAGCAGCTTAGATGGCGGCCCCGATACGCAGTATTTT.